Sequencing of this TCR beta chain was carried out in a study of blood T cell repertoires in COVID-19. Study as a whole: T cells, B-cell-depleted T cells, or PBMCs supplied cDNA or gDNA.

CDR1 and CDR2 from the germline V gene are SGHTA and FQGNSA. V was trimmed by 5 bases and J by 4 bases, leaving 14 bases between them. The CDR3 loop spans 14 amino acids. TCRdb keeps only in-frame clones here, not all; method: immunoSEQ multiplex PCR. The sample carries some 100,000 clones, 75% to 90% recorded once. Material: peripheral blood. V gene TRBV7-2 combines with J gene TRBJ1-2; D is possibly TRBD1 (5 bases). This sequence originates from a woman aged 70-85 years with active or convalescent COVID-19. CDR3 protein: CASSPRPGGYGYTF. The CDR3 DNA reads TGTGCCAGCAGCCCCCGGCCGGGGGGCTATGGCTACACCTTC.